This T cell receptor beta chain was identified during a study of T cell responses to AZD1222 COVID-19 vaccine. Some clones are missing from TCRdb's copy, which holds only in-frame ones; the method was immunoSEQ multiplex PCR. This table holds over 120,000 clones, 85% to 95% found once. On this clone: Its antigen is as yet unknown.

The ends were cut back, 7 bases at V and 7 bases at J, with 17 bases in the middle. This CDR3 region has 15 residues. Germline lookup yields CDR1 LNHDA and CDR2 SQIVND (reference sequence). Regarding the study as a whole: Across the whole spike, CD4 TCRs peaked at regions 160-218 and 743-854. Only after the peak T cell response were repertoires sampled. Clonal diversity was possibly underestimated; the donors were predominantly white British and more often female. Epitopes outside B.1.351 and B.1.1.7 mutated regions reportedly drew nearly half of spike TCRs.

This sequence was found in an adult who had recovered from COVID-19. The sample consisted of peripheral blood, taken after recovery from COVID-19. The chain links TRBV19 to TRBJ1-6; D uncertain. The CDR3 sequence is CASTLRSGPNSPLHF. CDR3 coding DNA: TGTGCCAGTACCCTACGCTCGGGCCCAAATTCACCCCTCCACTTT.